This section outlines one T cell receptor beta chain sequence together with its context. What it binds is unknown. The record originates from a study of T cell responses to AZD1222 COVID-19 vaccine. About the research overall: Combined were second doses at about 4 or about 12 weeks. Findings and caveats of the study: Clonal diversity may have been underestimated, and the donors were mostly white British, with more females than males. In all cases, repertoires were sampled only after the peak T cell response.

This CDR3 spans 12 amino acids. Germline-derived CDR1 and CDR2 are MDHEN and SYDVKM. The V end was cut by 5 bases, the J end by 8 bases, with 10 bases between. Profiled with immunoSEQ multiplex PCR; TCRdb holds only in-frame clones, not every one. This sample has over 150,000 clones; less than 95% occur once, and the top ten carry about 1.4%. The chain is built from TRBV28 and TRBJ1-5; D is ambiguous. This TCR came from an adult in good health. This specimen consisted of peripheral blood, obtained on day 0 of AZD1222 vaccination. The chain's CDR3 is CASSPLYEPQHF. The DNA of the CDR3 is TGTGCCAGCAGTCCCCTGTACGAGCCCCAGCATTTT.